This T cell receptor beta chain was captured in a study of Ad26.COV2.S vaccination and SARS-CoV-2 variants. Across the whole study: The authors gave Ad26.COV2.S intramuscularly, either once or twice 56 days apart.

Profiled with immunoSEQ multiplex PCR; TCRdb holds only in-frame clones, not every one. The sample includes about 390,000 clones, approximately 90% seen only once; the top ten take around 1.8%. Treatment defined: roughly 20 received Ad26.COV2.S at low or high dose, single or two shots; about five received placebo; per-sample allocation not given. Samples came from day 63 after the first vaccine or placebo injection. Boston provided a donor who was an adult aged 18-55 years. Ad26.COV2.S expressed prefusion-stabilized spike from the original Wuhan strain. The germline V gene has CDR1 MGHRA and CDR2 YSYEKL. This CDR3 is built from 14 residues. Trimming took 2 bases from V and 5 from J, leaving 13 bases between them.

The chain carries TRBV4-1 and TRBJ2-7; D perhaps matches TRBD2 (5 bases). This receptor was identified in a person between 18 and 65 years old who received the Ad26.COV2.S COVID-19 vaccine or a placebo. The sample was peripheral blood, taken in a trial of Ad26.COV2.S vaccine versus placebo. In nucleotides, the CDR3 is TGCGCCAGCAGCCAATTTGAGGGTCGAGACGAGCAGTACTTC. It encodes CASSQFEGRDEQYF.